Shown below are 8 T cell receptor beta chains from a single sample sequenced in a study of T cell responses to AZD1222 COVID-19 vaccine. Clones were sequenced by immunoSEQ multiplex PCR, and TCRdb holds only the in-frame ones, with some missing. The profile shows some 80,000 clones, less than 90% of them singletons. The sequencing used peripheral blood, collected on day 0 of AZD1222 vaccination. These receptors all come from an adult in good health.

This clone turned up a few times. The rearrangement uses TRBV4-2 and TRBJ1-2; D is perhaps TRBD1 (5 bases). Germline assignment: CDR1 LGHNA and CDR2 YNFKEQ. V was shortened by 0 bases and J by 3 bases, with 11 bases between the two germline ends. CDR3 length: 15 residues. The CDR3 spells CASSQDPDRDYGYTF. CDR3 coding DNA: TGTGCCAGCAGCCAAGATCCCGACAGAGACTATGGCTACACCTTC.

V usage is TRBV2 and J usage is TRBJ2-6; D is unresolved. The germline V gene has CDR1 SNHLY and CDR2 FYNNEI. Trimming cost V 7 bases and J 1 base, with 8 bases left between them. This CDR3 is 14 amino acids long. The CDR3 bases are TGTGCCAGCAAGGTTGGATCTGGGGCCAACGTCCTGACTTTC. The encoded protein is CASKVGSGANVLTF. The whole variable domain, filled in from reference TRBV2 and TRBJ2-6, reads EPEVTQTPSHQVTQMGQEVILRCVPISNHLYFYWYRQILGQKVEFLVSFYNNEISEKSEIFDDQFSVERPDGSNFTLKIRSTKLEDSAMYFCASKVGSGANVLTFGAGSRLTVL.

The chain has TRBV27 and TRBJ1-2, with D possibly being TRBD1 (6 bases). The germline V and J ends were trimmed by 2 bases and 6 bases, with 16 bases remaining between them. Germline lookup yields CDR1 MNHEY and CDR2 SMNVEV (reference sequence). The CDR3 is made up of 15 amino acids. DNA for the CDR3: TGTGCCAGCAGTTTAAACCAGGGGAACTGGGATGGCTACACCTTC. Translated: CASSLNQGNWDGYTF.

The chain joins TRBV30 to TRBJ1-2; 7 bases map to TRBD1. Germline values: CDR1 GTSNPN, CDR2 SVGIG (reference sequence). V trimming: 6 bases; J trimming: 1 base; junction bases outside the gene matches: 17. CDR3 size: 17 residues. As DNA, the CDR3 is TGTGCCTGTCGTCCCGGGACAGCCGTGTCACTTAACTATGGCTACACCTTC. Protein sequence: CACRPGTAVSLNYGYTF.

Turning to this clone: Germline and junction disagree at one end, which may indicate a read error. The chain has TRBV28 and TRBJ2-1; D assignment may be TRBD1 or TRBD2 (7 bases each). Germline V gene data show CDR1 as MDHEN and CDR2 as SYDVKM. The CDR3 has 10 residues. The CDR3 region has the DNA TGTGCCACCAGGGACAGCGGGGTGATCTTC. Encoded protein: CATRDSGVIF.

The V gene is TRBV10-3, the J gene TRBJ2-2; 7 nucleotides align to TRBD1. J gave up 4 bases and V 4 bases, and 6 bases lay outside the gene matches. The CDR3 is made up of 15 amino acids. CDR1 is ENHRY and CDR2 is SYGVKD in the germline V gene. CDR3 DNA: TGTGCCATCAGTGTCCCGGGACAGTTCACCGGGGAGCTGTTTTTT. Protein: CAISVPGQFTGELFF.

This clone was seen only once. The V and J genes are TRBV27 and TRBJ1-1; 7 bases agree with TRBD1. CDR1 MNHEY and CDR2 SMNVEV come from the germline V gene (reference sequence). V lost 6 bases and J lost 6; bases outside the gene matches: 19. This CDR3 comprises 17 residues. This chain's CDR3 is CASSRLGLTGVRAEAFF. CDR3 nucleotide sequence: TGTGCCAGCAGCCGCTTAGGCCTCACAGGGGTTAGGGCTGAAGCTTTCTTT.

Of note for this clone: Other DNA sequences within the sample encode an identical CDR3. Here the CDR3 reads CASSTQGSTDTQYF. Here the CDR3 DNA reads TGTGCCAGCAGTACACAGGGTAGCACAGATACGCAGTATTTT. V usage is TRBV27 and J usage is TRBJ2-3, with D possibly matching TRBD1 (6 bases). CDR3 length: 14 residues. Germline values: CDR1 MNHEY, CDR2 SMNVEV (reference sequence). Trimming removed 5 bases from V and 0 bases from J, with 9 bases in between.